What follows are 28 T cell receptor beta chains derived from one specimen sequenced in a study of T-cell memory formation after mild COVID-19. A single record per CDR3 protein comes from TCRdb applying MiXCR to the 5' RACE reads. The sample has 70,000 to 100,000 distinct CDR3 sequences, more than 12% seen once. The sequencing sample was made of PBMCs or a T cell subset sorted from them (not recorded which). The receptors here all came from a man between 18 and 35 years old who had mild COVID-19 (a few samples of this study predate the infection). Cell type and time point are not known.

The V gene is TRBV6-5, the J gene TRBJ1-2; D is uncertain. This CDR3 comprises 14 residues. The germline V gene has CDR1 MNHEY and CDR2 SVGAGI. V was pared by 2 bases and J by 1 base, with 8 bases between. CDR3 nucleotide sequence: TGTGCCAGCAGTTACGGTGGGGTTAACTATGGCTACACCTTC. It encodes CASSYGGVNYGYTF.

The chain links TRBV24-1 to TRBJ2-5; 8 bases are shared with TRBD2. The CDR3 runs to 13 residues. The germline gives CDR1 KGHDR, CDR2 SFDVKD. J was trimmed by 3 bases and V by 7 bases; bases with no gene match: 3. Written as DNA, the CDR3 is TGTGCCACCAGCGAAGCGGGGGAAGAGACCCAGTACTTC. Its translation: CATSEAGEETQYF.

This clonotype was seen a few times. This rearrangement joins TRBV7-9 to TRBJ2-6; D possibly matches TRBD1 or TRBD2 (5 bases each). From germline, CDR1 is SEHNR and CDR2 FQNEAQ (reference sequence). The ends were cut back, 4 bases at V and 2 bases at J, with 15 bases in the middle. CDR3 size: 17 residues. CDR3: CASSYPERGPGANVLTF. The DNA of the CDR3 is TGTGCCAGCAGCTACCCTGAGAGGGGCCCTGGGGCCAACGTCCTGACTTTC.

The table lists this clonotype with many counts. The chain has TRBV7-6 and TRBJ2-1, with 9 bases that match TRBD2. Per germline, CDR1 SGHVS and CDR2 FNYEAQ. With V trimmed by 1 base and J by 9 bases, 7 bases remained unmatched. The CDR3 totals 15 residues. CDR3 DNA sequence: TGTGCCAGCAGCTTAGATGGCGGGGGGGTTAGTGAGCAGTTCTTC. Translating gives CASSLDGGGVSEQFF.

The chain couples TRBV4-2 to TRBJ2-5; 13 positions match TRBD2. The CDR3 runs to 18 residues. J lost 2 bases, V lost 0 bases, and 6 bases had no gene match. CDR1 is LGHNA, CDR2 YNFKEQ, per germline. CDR3 nucleotides: TGTGCCAGCAGCCAAGAAATACTGGGACTAGCGGGACAAGAGACCCAGTACTTC. It codes for CASSQEILGLAGQETQYF.

The chain joins TRBV4-1 to TRBJ2-1; possibly TRBD2 for D (6 bases). Trimming pared 4 bases from V and 10 bases from J, leaving 14 bases between. The CDR3 runs to 13 residues. Germline V gene lookup returns CDR1 MGHRA and CDR2 YSYEKL. CDR3 coding DNA: TGCGCCAGCAGCCGGGACTGGGAAAGAGAGCAGTTCTTC. Its translation is CASSRDWEREQFF.

This clonotype was seen a few times. V and J are TRBV7-2 and TRBJ2-7; perhaps TRBD1 as D (5 bases). The CDR3 has 14 residues. V was cut by 2 bases and J by 3 bases, with 11 bases left in between. Germline V gene sequence: CDR1 SGHTA, CDR2 FQGNSA. The CDR3: CASSLRPGFYEQYV. CDR3 sequence (DNA): TGTGCCAGCAGCTTACGGCCAGGGTTCTACGAGCAGTACGTC.

At least ten counts were recorded for this clonotype. The rearrangement joins TRBV7-6 to TRBJ2-7, with D possibly being TRBD1 (6 bases). This CDR3 region has 16 residues. V lost 3 bases to trimming and J lost 3 bases, with 18 bases between them. Germline V CDR1 and CDR2: SGHVS, FNYEAQ. The CDR3 region is CASSLATGTLIYEQYV. The DNA of the CDR3 is TGTGCCAGCAGCTTGGCTACAGGGACCTTGATCTACGAGCAGTACGTC.

There are a few counts of this clonotype. V is TRBV6-9 and J is TRBJ1-5; D uncertain. The CDR3 is 12 amino acids. V gave up 6 bases and J gave up 6 bases, with 9 bases separating them. Per germline, CDR1 MNHGY and CDR2 SVAAGI. CDR3 coding DNA: TGTGCCAGCAGCGCCCGGATTCAGCCCCAGCATTTT. The encoded protein is CASSARIQPQHF.

This clonotype has a handful of counts. The V and J genes are TRBV4-1 and TRBJ2-3, with 7 bases aligning to TRBD2. This CDR3 has 13 amino acids. In germline, CDR1 is MGHRA, CDR2 YSYEKL. The V segment lost 4 bases and the J segment 5 bases; nucleotides outside the gene matches: 3. CDR3 residues: CASSRGLEDTQYF. DNA for the CDR3: TGCGCCAGCAGCCGCGGACTAGAAGATACGCAGTATTTT.

The V call is TRBV14, the J call TRBJ1-5; D is ambiguous. The CDR3 has 12 residues. Germline V lookup: CDR1 SGHDN, CDR2 FVKESK. The V and J ends lost 1 base and 6 bases respectively, with 4 bases between them. This CDR3 is CASSQGFQPQHF. The CDR3 DNA reads as TGTGCCAGCAGCCAAGGCTTTCAGCCCCAGCATTTT.

This clonotype has a count of ten or more. The rearrangement joins TRBV7-9 to TRBJ2-7; 8 nucleotides align to TRBD2. Germline CDR1 reads SEHNR; CDR2 reads FQNEAQ (reference sequence). This CDR3 contains 15 residues. V lost 5 bases, J lost 2 bases, and 8 bases stayed unmatched. The DNA for the CDR3 is TGTGCCAGCAGCCCTACCGGGGGGGCCGCCTACGAGCAGTACTTC. Its translation: CASSPTGGAAYEQYF.

At least ten counts were recorded for this clonotype. The chain employs TRBV12-3 or TRBV12-4 and TRBJ2-7, with D possibly matching TRBD2 (5 bases). CDR3 size: 11 residues. Trimming pared 6 bases from V and 6 bases from J, leaving 9 bases between. CDR3 region: CASSFSGEQYF. CDR3 nucleotide sequence: TGTGCCAGCAGCTTCAGCGGCGAGCAGTACTTC.

This clonotype has just a few counts. The V gene is TRBV9, the J gene TRBJ2-3; D tentatively fits TRBD1 or TRBD2 (5 bases each). There are 16 residues in the CDR3. The germline V gene encodes CDR1 SGDLS and CDR2 YYNGEE. V was cut by 0 bases and J by 2 bases, with 13 bases left in between. As DNA, the CDR3 is TGTGCCAGCAGCGTAGGGGGCTGGAGGAACACAGATACGCAGTATTTT. Amino acids: CASSVGGWRNTDTQYF.

The J gene is TRBJ2-3, the V gene TRBV13; D may be TRBD2 (7 bases). V shed 1 base and J shed 0 bases, with 11 bases lying between them. The CDR3 has 16 amino acids. Germline assignment: CDR1 PRHDT and CDR2 FYEKMQ (reference sequence). CDR3 amino acids: CASSLDPGGSTDTQYF. DNA of the CDR3: TGTGCCAGCAGCTTAGATCCGGGGGGCAGCACAGATACGCAGTATTTT.

This clonotype was observed a handful of times. This rearrangement joins TRBV9 to TRBJ2-7; TRBD2 agrees at 7 bases. V lost 0 bases, J lost 0 bases, and 3 bases stayed unmatched. This CDR3 region has 15 residues. CDR1 is SGDLS and CDR2 is YYNGEE in the germline V gene. The chain's CDR3 is CASSVGTGGSYEQYV. CDR3 bases: TGTGCCAGCAGCGTAGGGACGGGGGGCTCCTACGAGCAGTACGTC.

This clonotype was picked up a small number of times. The chain has TRBV7-8 and TRBJ1-2; unclear D gene. Trimming pared 3 bases from V and 7 bases from J, leaving 12 bases between. The germline V gene has CDR1 SGHVS and CDR2 FQNEAQ. The CDR3 sequence is 13 residues long. In DNA, the CDR3 is TGTGCCAGCAGCTTCGAAGGGAGCGGTGGCTACACCTTC. Its protein product is CASSFEGSGGYTF.

The chain carries TRBV18 and TRBJ2-7; 9 positions agree with TRBD1. The trim removed 3 bases at V and 1 base at J, leaving 4 bases unmatched. The CDR3 extends over 15 amino acids. Germline V lookup: CDR1 KGHSH, CDR2 LQKENI. For the CDR3, the DNA is TGTGCCAGCTCACCCATACAGGGGGCTTCCTACGAGCAGTACTTC. Residues: CASSPIQGASYEQYF. Variable domain in full (rest from reference TRBV18 and TRBJ2-7): NAGVMQNPRHLVRRRGQEARLRCSPMKGHSHVYWYRQLPEEGLKFMVYLQKENIIDESGMPKERFSAEFPKEGPSILRIQQVVRGDSAAYFCASSPIQGASYEQYFGPGTRLTVT.

J is TRBJ2-5 and V is TRBV11-2; 8 nucleotides align to TRBD2. Germline CDR1 reads SGHAT; CDR2 reads FQNNGV. Germline trimming cut 1 base from V and 4 bases from J; bases unmatched to any gene: 8. There are 16 residues in the CDR3. The CDR3 DNA is TGTGCCAGCAGCTTAGGGGTCTTGCGGGGGGTAGAGACCCAGTACTTC. It specifies CASSLGVLRGVETQYF.

This clonotype was counted at least ten times. J is TRBJ1-4 and V is TRBV4-2; a possible D gene is TRBD1 (6 bases). Trimming removed 0 bases from V and 5 bases from J, with 13 bases in between. CDR3 length: 16 residues. The V gene's germline CDR1 is LGHNA and CDR2 YNFKEQ. The CDR3 region has the DNA TGTGCCAGCAGCCAAGATCGGGGTGGGGGCAATGAAAAACTGTTTTTT. It yields the protein CASSQDRGGGNEKLFF.

This clonotype came up many times. The CDR3 DNA reads as TGTGCCAGCAGTTATCCACCTAGCGGGGGCCTCAGCACAGATACGCAGTATTTT. Translating it yields CASSYPPSGGLSTDTQYF. This chain links TRBV28 with TRBJ2-3, with 10 positions matching TRBD2. V gave up 4 bases and J gave up 0 bases; unmatched junction bases: 10. The CDR3 is 18 amino acids. Germline CDR1 and CDR2: MDHEN and SYDVKM.

This clonotype was observed a few times. This rearrangement joins TRBV12-3 or TRBV12-4 to TRBJ2-7; D is possibly TRBD2 (6 bases). The CDR3 length is 14 residues. Trimming removed 6 bases from V and 4 bases from J, with 16 bases in between. The CDR3 nucleotides are TGTGCCAGCAGCGTAACGGGAGCGAGGTACGAGCAGTACTTC. It yields the protein CASSVTGARYEQYF.

The genes are TRBV4-1 and TRBJ2-7; 8 nucleotides match TRBD2. The V gene end was trimmed by 0 bases and the J gene end by 3 bases; junction bases not matched to a gene: 7. The CDR3 totals 16 residues. The germline gives CDR1 MGHRA, CDR2 YSYEKL. For the CDR3, the DNA is TGCGCCAGCAGCCAAGAGAGTAGCGGGGCCTACTACGAGCAGTACTTC. Its protein is CASSQESSGAYYEQYF.

The table lists this clonotype with a few counts. The chain links TRBV20-1 to TRBJ2-7, with TRBD2 matching 8 bases. Germline CDR1 reads DFQATT; CDR2 reads SNEGSKA (reference sequence). The J segment lost 2 bases and the V segment lost 3 bases, leaving 3 bases of the junction unmatched. CDR3 length: 13 residues. The CDR3 nucleotides read TGCAGTGCTAGTCGGGGGGGGCCCTACGAGCAGTACTTC. Its protein product is CSASRGGPYEQYF.

This chain connects TRBV5-1 to TRBJ1-1; D is unresolved. The germline CDR1 and CDR2 sequences are SGHRS and YFSETQ. Trimming stripped 2 bases from V and 8 bases from J, with 13 bases between. This CDR3 is built from 13 residues. The CDR3 spells CASSFASGGEAFF. CDR3 in DNA: TGCGCCAGCAGCTTCGCTTCGGGAGGGGAAGCTTTCTTT. The full variable domain, in which reference TRBV5-1 and TRBJ1-1 provide the parts outside the CDR3, is KAGVTQTPRYLIKTRGQQVTLSCSPISGHRSVSWYQQTPGQGLQFLFEYFSETQRNKGNFPGRFSGRQFSNSRSEMNVSTLELGDSALYLCASSFASGGEAFFGQGTRLTVV.

This chain connects TRBV11-2 to TRBJ1-1; D remains unclear. Trimming removed 1 base from V and 3 bases from J, with 9 bases in between. Germline loops: CDR1 SGHAT, CDR2 FQNNGV. This CDR3 has 14 residues. The CDR3 here is CASSLVYGDTEAFF. In nucleotides, the CDR3 is TGTGCCAGCAGCTTAGTGTACGGGGACACTGAAGCTTTCTTT. The full variable domain, in which reference TRBV11-2 and TRBJ1-1 provide the parts outside the CDR3, is EAGVAQSPRYKIIEKRQSVAFWCNPISGHATLYWYQQILGQGPKLLIQFQNNGVVDDSQLPKDRFSAERLKGVDSTLKIQPAKLEDSAVYLCASSLVYGDTEAFFGQGTRLTVV.

V and J are TRBV7-9 and TRBJ1-2, with TRBD1 identical over 8 bases. J gave up 4 bases and V 7 bases, and 8 bases lay outside the gene matches. From germline, CDR1 is SEHNR and CDR2 FQNEAQ (reference sequence). This CDR3 region has 14 residues. The CDR3 spells CASTGTGGAYGYTF. The DNA for the CDR3 is TGTGCCAGCACCGGGACAGGAGGAGCCTATGGCTACACCTTC. The full variable domain, with the rest looked up from reference TRBV7-9 and TRBJ1-2, is DTGVSQNPRHKITKRGQNVTFRCDPISEHNRLYWYRQTLGQGPEFLTYFQNEAQLEKSRLLSDRFSAERPKGSFSTLEIQRTEQGDSAMYLCASTGTGGAYGYTFGSGTRLTVV.

This clonotype was counted only a few times. The chain is built from TRBV29-1 and TRBJ1-2; 7 bases match TRBD1. Trimming took 5 bases from V and 6 from J; bases not matched to a gene: 6. CDR3 length equals 12 residues. In germline, CDR1 is SQVTM, CDR2 ANQGSEA. CDR3 amino acids: CSVQTGDDGYTF. The CDR3, as DNA: TGCAGCGTTCAAACAGGGGATGATGGCTACACCTTC.